This T cell receptor beta chain was recorded in a study of T cell responses to AZD1222 COVID-19 vaccine. Turning to the study itself: Second-dose timings of about 4 or about 12 weeks were pooled. Study-level results: White British donors predominated, females outnumbered males, and clonal diversity was possibly underestimated. Among spike-specific TCRs, nearly half reportedly target unmutated variant regions.

The CDR3 contains 14 residues. With 6 bases removed from V and 2 bases from J, the gap between germline ends came to 11 bases. The germline V gene encodes CDR1 SNHLY and CDR2 FYNNEI. Method: immunoSEQ multiplex PCR; TCRdb's copy keeps in-frame clones and lacks some. The data show 150,000 to 200,000 clones, approximately 90% seen once. On this clone: Its target is not known.

This specimen consisted of peripheral blood, obtained on day 0 of AZD1222 vaccination. The TCR sequence derives from an adult in good health. The chain has TRBV2 and TRBJ1-5; D call uncertain. CDR3 amino acids: CASSPQDGNQPQHF. CDR3 coding DNA: TGTGCCAGCAGCCCCCAGGACGGCAATCAGCCCCAGCATTTT.